Shown below are 4 T cell receptor beta chains from a single sample sequenced in a study of beta chain features in type 1 diabetes. Study-level findings and limits: When Type 1 diabetes patients were examined, their TCRB CDR3s proved moderately but significantly shorter in all four CD4+ subsets.

Isolated RNA was reverse transcribed in full, so expressed TCRB transcripts were sequenced. Profiling relied on immunoSEQ multiplex PCR, and the TCRdb table lists in-frame clones only, not all of them. The sample shows hundreds of thousands of clones, roughly 13% of them seen only once. Their cognate antigens are unknown. The specimen sequenced was naive CD4+ T cells from blood. Every receptor here comes from a man aged 25-45 years with type 1 diabetes.

The chain joins TRBV7-2 to TRBJ2-7, with 13 positions matching TRBD2. This CDR3 has 15 residues. V lost 6 bases and J lost 7; bases outside the gene matches: 9. The germline V gene encodes CDR1 SGHTA and CDR2 FQGNSA. The CDR3 sequence is CASRSGTSGNREQYF. The CDR3 DNA reads as TGTGCCAGCAGATCCGGGACTAGCGGGAATCGTGAGCAGTACTTC.

This clone came up a few times. The chain employs TRBV18 and TRBJ2-3; tentative D call: TRBD1 (6 bases). Germline V gene data show CDR1 as KGHSH and CDR2 as LQKENI. This CDR3 spans 15 amino acids. The V end was cut by 3 bases, the J end by 4 bases, with 14 bases between. CDR3 loop: CASSPPQGMADTQYF. The DNA for the CDR3 is TGTGCCAGCTCACCCCCCCAGGGGATGGCAGATACGCAGTATTTT. Full variable domain (remainder filled in from reference TRBV18 and TRBJ2-3): NAGVMQNPRHLVRRRGQEARLRCSPMKGHSHVYWYRQLPEEGLKFMVYLQKENIIDESGMPKERFSAEFPKEGPSILRIQQVVRGDSAAYFCASSPPQGMADTQYFGPGTRLTVL.

This sequence joins TRBV6-5 and TRBJ2-1, with 7 bases that match TRBD2. CDR1 and CDR2 (germline): MNHEY, SVGAGI. CDR3 size: 16 residues. V dropped 4 bases and J dropped 5; count of bases not matched to a gene: 11. The CDR3 reads CASSFRGGYGDNEQFF. The CDR3 bases are TGTGCCAGCAGTTTCCGCGGGGGTTATGGGGACAATGAGCAGTTCTTC.

This clone was seen more than once but under ten times. The CDR3 sequence is CASSVGGSSYEQYF. The CDR3 region has the DNA TGTGCCAGCAGTGTAGGCGGTAGCTCCTACGAGCAGTACTTC. The V and J genes are TRBV25-1 and TRBJ2-7; no clear D gene. The CDR3 spans 14 residues. Germline CDR1 is MGHDK and CDR2 is SYGVNS. Trimming left V 4 bases short and J 0 bases short, with 10 bases between.